The next 8 T cell receptor beta chains were all read from a single sample in a study of shared clonotypes between healthy human individuals. Libraries were prepared by immunoSEQ multiplex PCR; TCRdb keeps only in-frame clonotypes and omits some of them. The profile covers around 2.3 million clones, with nearly 97% appearing a single time and approximately 0.13% taken by the ten largest. What was sequenced was naive CD4+ T cells sorted from blood. Subset described: CD45RA+ positively selected. The receptors come from a man younger than 35 in good health.

The rearrangement uses TRBV5-1 and TRBJ2-3, with 8 bases identical to TRBD2. V lost 0 bases to trimming and J lost 5 bases; unmatched junction nucleotides: 8. CDR1 is SGHRS, CDR2 YFSETQ, per germline. This CDR3 has 16 residues. CDR3 amino acids: CASSLEARLAGDTQYF. CDR3 nucleotides: TGCGCCAGCAGCTTGGAGGCGCGGCTAGCGGGAGATACGCAGTATTTT.

V and J are TRBV11-1 and TRBJ2-2; a possible D gene is TRBD1 (6 bases). Germline-derived CDR1 and CDR2 are SGHAT and FQDESV (reference sequence). The CDR3 loop spans 15 amino acids. V was clipped by 5 bases and J by 1 base, with 11 bases between them. CDR3: CASSQRTVNTGELFF. The CDR3 region has the DNA TGTGCCAGCAGCCAAAGGACAGTGAACACCGGGGAGCTGTTTTTT.

The CDR3 DNA reads as TGCGCCAGCAGTCCATCTACGGTCGGTCGGGTCTTCTTT. Residues: CASSPSTVGRVFF. This sequence joins TRBV10-1 and TRBJ1-1, with D hard to call. This CDR3 has 13 residues. Germline V gene sequence: CDR1 WNHNN, CDR2 SYGVQD (reference sequence). With 5 bases removed from V and 14 bases from J, the gap between germline ends came to 21 bases.

The rearrangement uses TRBV7-8 and TRBJ1-1; 7 bases align to TRBD1. The V segment lost 5 bases and the J segment 0 bases; nucleotides outside the gene matches: 3. CDR3 length: 14 amino acids. In germline, CDR1 is SGHVS, CDR2 FQNEAQ. Here the CDR3 reads CASSRTGLNTEAFF. The CDR3 nucleotides are TGTGCCAGCAGCCGGACAGGATTGAACACTGAAGCTTTCTTT.

V is TRBV18 and J is TRBJ2-3, with TRBD2 matching over 11 bases. This CDR3 spans 18 amino acids. The ends lost 3 bases at V and 5 bases at J; junction bases unmatched: 13. Germline V gene sequence: CDR1 KGHSH, CDR2 LQKENI. CDR3 sequence: CASSPTSALAGGGDTQYF. In nucleotides, the CDR3 is TGTGCCAGCTCACCCACATCGGCCCTAGCGGGGGGTGGAGATACGCAGTATTTT.

The chain couples TRBV5-4 to TRBJ2-5; TRBD2 agrees at 9 bases. CDR1 and CDR2 (germline): SGHNT, YYREEE (reference sequence). After removal of 0 bases from V and 9 bases from J, the junction contained 12 bases not matched to a gene. This CDR3 is built from 16 residues. CDR3 residues: CASSLDGGGVGGSQYF. The CDR3 region has the DNA TGTGCCAGCAGCTTGGACGGCGGGGGGGTAGGAGGGTCCCAGTACTTC.

This chain joins TRBV7-2 and TRBJ2-3; 10 positions agree with TRBD2. The germline V gene has CDR1 SGHTA and CDR2 FQGNSA. The V and J ends lost 3 bases and 2 bases, in that order; junction bases with no gene match: 2. The CDR3 length is 15 residues. The CDR3 DNA sequence: TGTGCCAGCAGCTTCGGGACTAGCGTCACAGATACGCAGTATTTT. Translation: CASSFGTSVTDTQYF.

This rearrangement joins TRBV5-6 to TRBJ2-7, with 7 bases matching TRBD1. The CDR3 contains 14 residues. Trimming took 4 bases from V and 4 from J; bases not matched to a gene: 8. Germline V gene lookup returns CDR1 SGHDT and CDR2 YYEEEE. CDR3 loop: CASSPLGQTYEQYF. The CDR3 DNA sequence: TGTGCCAGCAGCCCACTGGGACAGACTTACGAGCAGTACTTC.